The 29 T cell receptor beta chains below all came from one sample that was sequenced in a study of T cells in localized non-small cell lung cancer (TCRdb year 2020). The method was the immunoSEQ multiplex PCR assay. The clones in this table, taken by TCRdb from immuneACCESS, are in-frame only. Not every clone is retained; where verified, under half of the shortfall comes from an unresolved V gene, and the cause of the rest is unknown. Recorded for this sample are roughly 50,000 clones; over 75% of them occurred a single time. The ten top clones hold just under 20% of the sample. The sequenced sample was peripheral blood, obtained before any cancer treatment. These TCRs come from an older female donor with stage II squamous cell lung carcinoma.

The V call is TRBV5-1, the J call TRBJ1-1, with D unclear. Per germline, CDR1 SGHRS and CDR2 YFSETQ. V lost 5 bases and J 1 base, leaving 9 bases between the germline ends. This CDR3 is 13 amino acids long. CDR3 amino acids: CASRKDTNTEAFF. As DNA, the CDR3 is TGCGCCAGCAGGAAAGACACGAACACTGAAGCTTTCTTT.

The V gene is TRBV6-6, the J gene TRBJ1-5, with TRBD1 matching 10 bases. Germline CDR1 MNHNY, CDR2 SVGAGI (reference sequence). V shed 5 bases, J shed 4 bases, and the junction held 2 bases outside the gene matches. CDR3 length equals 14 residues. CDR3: CASSPGQGNQPQHF. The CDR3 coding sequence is TGTGCCAGCAGTCCGGGACAGGGGAATCAGCCCCAGCATTTT.

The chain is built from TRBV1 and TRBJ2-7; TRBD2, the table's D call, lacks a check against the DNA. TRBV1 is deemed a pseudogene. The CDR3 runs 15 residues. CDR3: CTSSPSGLAAYEQYF. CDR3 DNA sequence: TGCACCAGCAGCCCCTCGGGACTAGCGGCCTACGAGCAGTACTTC.

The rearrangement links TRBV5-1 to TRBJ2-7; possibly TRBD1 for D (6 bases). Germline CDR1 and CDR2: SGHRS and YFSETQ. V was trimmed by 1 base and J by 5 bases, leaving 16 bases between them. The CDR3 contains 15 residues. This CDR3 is CASSLQGPPLNEQYF. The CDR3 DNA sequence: TGCGCCAGCAGCTTGCAGGGGCCTCCCCTCAACGAGCAGTACTTC.

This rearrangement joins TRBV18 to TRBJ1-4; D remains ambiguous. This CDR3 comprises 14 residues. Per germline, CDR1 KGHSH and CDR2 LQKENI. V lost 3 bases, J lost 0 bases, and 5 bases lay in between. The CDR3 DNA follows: TGTGCCAGCTCACCGCAGTCAACTAATGAAAAACTGTTTTTT. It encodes CASSPQSTNEKLFF.

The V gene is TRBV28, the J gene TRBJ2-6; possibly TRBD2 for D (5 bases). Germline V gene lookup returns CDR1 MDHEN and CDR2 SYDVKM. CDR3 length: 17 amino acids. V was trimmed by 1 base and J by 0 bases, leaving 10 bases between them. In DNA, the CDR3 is TGTGCCAGCAGTTTATTTCGGGGAGACTCTGGGGCCAACGTCCTGACTTTC. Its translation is CASSLFRGDSGANVLTF.

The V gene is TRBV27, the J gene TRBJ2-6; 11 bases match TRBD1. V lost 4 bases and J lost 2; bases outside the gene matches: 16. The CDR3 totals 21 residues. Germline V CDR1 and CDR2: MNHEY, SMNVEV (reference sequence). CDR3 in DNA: TGTGCCAGCAGTTGGGCCGCGGGGGACAGGGGGGTAAGAACTGGGGCCAACGTCCTGACTTTC. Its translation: CASSWAAGDRGVRTGANVLTF.

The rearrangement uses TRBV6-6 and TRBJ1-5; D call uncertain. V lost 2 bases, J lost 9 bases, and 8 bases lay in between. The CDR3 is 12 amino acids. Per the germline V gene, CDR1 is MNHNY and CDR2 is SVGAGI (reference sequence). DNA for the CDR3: TGTGCCAGCAGTTACGGGTCAGGGCCCCAGCATTTT. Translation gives CASSYGSGPQHF.

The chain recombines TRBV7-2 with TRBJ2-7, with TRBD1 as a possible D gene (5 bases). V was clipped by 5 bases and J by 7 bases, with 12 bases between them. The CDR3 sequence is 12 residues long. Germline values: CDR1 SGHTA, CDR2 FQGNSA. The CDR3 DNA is TGTGCCAGCAGCCAGACCAGGGAAGAGCAGTACTTC. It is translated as CASSQTREEQYF.

This CDR3 reads CASRVEGLHTEAFF. As DNA, the CDR3 is TGTGCCAGCAGGGTAGAGGGCCTCCACACTGAAGCTTTCTTT. This chain connects TRBV28 to TRBJ1-1, with no clear D. In germline, CDR1 is MDHEN, CDR2 SYDVKM. Trimming removed 6 bases from V and 3 bases from J, with 14 bases in between. This CDR3 contains 14 residues.

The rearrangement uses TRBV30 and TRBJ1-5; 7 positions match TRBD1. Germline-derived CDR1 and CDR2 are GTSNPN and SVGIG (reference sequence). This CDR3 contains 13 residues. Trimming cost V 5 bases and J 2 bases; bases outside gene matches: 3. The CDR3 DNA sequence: TGTGCCTGGGGAGACAGGGGCAATCAGCCCCAGCATTTT. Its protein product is CAWGDRGNQPQHF.

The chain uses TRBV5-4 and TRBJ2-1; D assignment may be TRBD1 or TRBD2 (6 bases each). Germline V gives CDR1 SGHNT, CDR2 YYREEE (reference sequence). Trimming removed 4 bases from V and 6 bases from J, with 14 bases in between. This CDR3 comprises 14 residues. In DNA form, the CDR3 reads TGTGCCAGCAGCCCTAGGGGGGAGTTCAATGAGCAGTTCTTC. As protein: CASSPRGEFNEQFF.

CDR3 sequence: CASSQGEIRGNTEAFF. The CDR3 DNA follows: TGCGCCAGCAGCCAAGGGGAGATAAGGGGGAACACTGAAGCTTTCTTT. The chain links TRBV4-1 to TRBJ1-1; tentative D call: TRBD1 (5 bases). V lost 1 base, J lost 1 base, and 13 bases lay in between. This CDR3 is 16 amino acids long. Germline assignment: CDR1 MGHRA and CDR2 YSYEKL.

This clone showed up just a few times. The CDR3, as DNA: TGTGCCAGCAGTCGGAATAGGGACACTGAAGCTTTCTTT. As protein: CASSRNRDTEAFF. This chain uses TRBV6-5 with TRBJ1-1; D gene uncertain. The CDR3 runs 13 residues. Germline V gene data show CDR1 as MNHEY and CDR2 as SVGAGI. The germline V and J ends were trimmed by 5 bases and 3 bases, with 10 bases remaining between them.

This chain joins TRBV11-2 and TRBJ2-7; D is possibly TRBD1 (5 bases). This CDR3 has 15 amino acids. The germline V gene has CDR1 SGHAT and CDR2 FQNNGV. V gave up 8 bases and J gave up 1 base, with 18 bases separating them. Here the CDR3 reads CASQGFPPFSYEQYF. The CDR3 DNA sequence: TGTGCCAGCCAGGGTTTTCCACCCTTTTCCTACGAGCAGTACTTC.

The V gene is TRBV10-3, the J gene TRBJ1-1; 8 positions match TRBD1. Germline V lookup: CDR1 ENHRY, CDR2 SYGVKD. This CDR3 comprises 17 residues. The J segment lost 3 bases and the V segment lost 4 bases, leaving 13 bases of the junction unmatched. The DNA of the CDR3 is TGTGCCATCAGTGTACCAGGGGGCAGGGGTTCGGACACTGAAGCTTTCTTT. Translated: CAISVPGGRGSDTEAFF.

CDR3 amino acids: CASSRRLEGYEQYF. The CDR3 coding sequence is TGTGCCAGCTCACGCCGACTAGAAGGGTACGAGCAGTACTTC. The chain has TRBV18 and TRBJ2-7, with D tentatively TRBD2 (6 bases). The CDR3 covers 14 residues. The V gene lost 4 bases and the J gene lost 4 bases, with 14 bases spanning the gap. From germline, CDR1 is KGHSH and CDR2 LQKENI.

CDR3 DNA: TGTGCCAGCAGAACGACAGGGGGCGACTATGGCTACACCTTC. Translated: CASRTTGGDYGYTF. The chain links TRBV6-1 to TRBJ1-2; 10 nucleotides agree with TRBD1. Germline CDR1 MNHNS, CDR2 SASEGT. The junction had 4 bases not matched to a gene; V was cut back by 6 bases and J by 3 bases. The CDR3 contains 14 residues.

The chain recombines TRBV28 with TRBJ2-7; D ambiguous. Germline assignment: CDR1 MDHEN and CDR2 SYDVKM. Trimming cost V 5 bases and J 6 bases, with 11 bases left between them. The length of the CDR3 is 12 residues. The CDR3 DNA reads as TGTGCCAGCAGTAGACGGGTTTCCGAGCAGTACTTC. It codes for CASSRRVSEQYF.

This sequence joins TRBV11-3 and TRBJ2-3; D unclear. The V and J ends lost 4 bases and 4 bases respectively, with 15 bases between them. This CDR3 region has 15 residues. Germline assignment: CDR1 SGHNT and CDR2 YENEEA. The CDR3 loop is CASSSGPTSPDTQYF. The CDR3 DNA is TGTGCCAGCAGCTCCGGACCTACTTCCCCAGATACGCAGTATTTT.

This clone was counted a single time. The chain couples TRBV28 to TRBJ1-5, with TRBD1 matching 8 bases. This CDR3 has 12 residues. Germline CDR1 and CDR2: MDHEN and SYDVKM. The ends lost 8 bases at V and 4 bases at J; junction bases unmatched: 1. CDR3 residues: CASGQGNQPQHF. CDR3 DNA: TGTGCCAGCGGACAGGGTAATCAGCCCCAGCATTTT. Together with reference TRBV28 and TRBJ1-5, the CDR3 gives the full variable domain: DVKVTQSSRYLVKRTGEKVFLECVQDMDHENMFWYRQDPGLGLRLIYFSYDVKMKEKGDIPEGYSVSREKKERFSLILESASTNQTSMYLCASGQGNQPQHFGDGTRLSIL.

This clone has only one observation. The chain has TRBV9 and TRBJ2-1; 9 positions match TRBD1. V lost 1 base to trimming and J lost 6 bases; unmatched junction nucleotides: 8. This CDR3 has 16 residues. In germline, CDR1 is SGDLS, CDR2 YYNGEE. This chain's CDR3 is CASSVTYGQGSNEQFF. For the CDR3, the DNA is TGTGCCAGCAGCGTAACGTACGGACAGGGGAGCAATGAGCAGTTCTTC.

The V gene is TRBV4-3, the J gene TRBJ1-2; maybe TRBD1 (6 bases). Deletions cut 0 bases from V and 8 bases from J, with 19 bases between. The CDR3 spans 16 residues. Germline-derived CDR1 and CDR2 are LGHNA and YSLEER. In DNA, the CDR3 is TGCGCCAGCAGCCAAGATGGGGCCCACAGGGCTGGCGGCTACACCTTC. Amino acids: CASSQDGAHRAGGYTF.

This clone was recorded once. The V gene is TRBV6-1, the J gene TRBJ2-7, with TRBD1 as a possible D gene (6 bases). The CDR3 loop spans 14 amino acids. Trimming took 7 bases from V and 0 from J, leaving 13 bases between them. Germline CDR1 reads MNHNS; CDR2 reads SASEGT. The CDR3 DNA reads TGTGCCAGCACCCCCAGGGGTGGCTCCTACGAGCAGTACTTC. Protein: CASTPRGGSYEQYF.

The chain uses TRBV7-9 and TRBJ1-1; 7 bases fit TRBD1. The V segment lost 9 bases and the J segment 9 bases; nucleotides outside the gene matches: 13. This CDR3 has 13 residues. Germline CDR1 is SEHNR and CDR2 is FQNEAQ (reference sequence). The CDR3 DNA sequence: TGTGCCAGTCTTAGACAGGGTGGGGTTAAAGCTTTCTTT. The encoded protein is CASLRQGGVKAFF.

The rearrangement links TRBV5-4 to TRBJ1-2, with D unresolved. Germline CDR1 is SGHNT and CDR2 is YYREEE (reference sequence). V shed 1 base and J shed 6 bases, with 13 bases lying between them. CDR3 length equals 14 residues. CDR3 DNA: TGTGCCAGCAGCTTGAGGAGACGTTTGGATGGCTACACCTTC. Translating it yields CASSLRRRLDGYTF.

The CDR3 DNA sequence: TGTGCCAGTAATTCCGGGTCCAACTCCGGATTTATCGGGAACATTCAGTACTTC. It specifies CASNSGSNSGFIGNIQYF. The chain has TRBV19 and TRBJ2-4; the D is unclear. Per the germline V gene, CDR1 is LNHDA and CDR2 is SQIVND (reference sequence). The CDR3 has 18 amino acids. V lost 7 bases and J 7 bases, leaving 29 bases between the germline ends.

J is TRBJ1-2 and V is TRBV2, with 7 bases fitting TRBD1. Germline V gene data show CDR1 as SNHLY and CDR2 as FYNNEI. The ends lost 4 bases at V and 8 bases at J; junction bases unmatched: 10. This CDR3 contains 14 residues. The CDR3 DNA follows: TGTGCCAGCAGTGTCTCTAGGGGGCTAGAGGGCTACACCTTC. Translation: CASSVSRGLEGYTF. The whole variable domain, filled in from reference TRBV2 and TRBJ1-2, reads EPEVTQTPSHQVTQMGQEVILRCVPISNHLYFYWYRQILGQKVEFLVSFYNNEISEKSEIFDDQFSVERPDGSNFTLKIRSTKLEDSAMYFCASSVSRGLEGYTFGSGTRLTVV.

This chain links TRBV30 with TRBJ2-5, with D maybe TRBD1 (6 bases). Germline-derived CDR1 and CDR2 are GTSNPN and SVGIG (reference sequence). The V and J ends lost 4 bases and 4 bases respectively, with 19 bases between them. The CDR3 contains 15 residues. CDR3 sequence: CAWTSVGRGSETQYF. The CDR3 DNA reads TGTGCCTGGACCTCTGTAGGCAGGGGATCAGAGACCCAGTACTTC.